Following are 29 T cell receptor beta chains from one sample sequenced in a study of blood T cell repertoires in COVID-19. Assay used: immunoSEQ multiplex PCR; TCRdb lists only in-frame clones, some missing. This sample has about 150,000 clones, with 65% to 90% found just once. The specimen sequenced was peripheral blood. All receptors come from a woman aged 60-75 years with COVID-19, enrolled during active disease.

The gene calls are TRBV5-1 and TRBJ2-2, with TRBD1 matching over 12 bases. The germline CDR1 and CDR2 sequences are SGHRS and YFSETQ. The CDR3 runs 16 residues. Trimming at V came to 2 bases and at J to 4 bases, leaving 3 bases not matched to a gene. Written as DNA, the CDR3 is TGCGCCAGCAGCTTAGGGACAGGGGGCGGCACCGGGGAGCTGTTTTTT. It translates to CASSLGTGGGTGELFF.

This sequence joins TRBV27 and TRBJ1-3; 7 bases align to TRBD1. V dropped 1 base and J dropped 0; count of bases not matched to a gene: 9. The CDR3 sequence is 18 residues long. From germline, CDR1 is MNHEY and CDR2 SMNVEV (reference sequence). Written as DNA, the CDR3 is TGTGCCAGCAGTTTATATGGGGGACAGATTCTCTCTGGAAACACCATATATTTT. It encodes CASSLYGGQILSGNTIYF.

The V and J genes are TRBV6-5 and TRBJ1-2, with TRBD1 as a possible D gene (5 bases). This CDR3 contains 14 residues. Trimming took 6 bases from V and 4 from J, leaving 15 bases between them. Germline V gives CDR1 MNHEY, CDR2 SVGAGI. The CDR3 nucleotides read TGTGCCAGCAGCTCGATCCTGGGGGGCTATGGCTACACCTTC. Protein: CASSSILGGYGYTF.

The rearrangement joins TRBV20-1 to TRBJ1-5; D is unresolved. The CDR3 has 15 amino acids. Germline V gene data show CDR1 as DFQATT and CDR2 as SNEGSKA (reference sequence). Between the trimmed V and J ends, which lost 3 bases and 0 bases, there was a span of 12 bases. The CDR3 protein is CSASVAGYSNQPQHF. As DNA, the CDR3 is TGCAGTGCTAGTGTCGCAGGTTATAGCAATCAGCCCCAGCATTTT.

The J gene is TRBJ2-2, the V gene TRBV2; 11 positions match TRBD2. V gave up 6 bases and J gave up 5 bases; unmatched junction bases: 2. Looked up from germline, CDR1 is SNHLY and CDR2 is FYNNEI. The CDR3 contains 14 residues. In DNA form, the CDR3 reads TGTGCCAGCAGACTAGCGGGAGTTACCGGGGAGCTGTTTTTT. Its translation: CASRLAGVTGELFF.

The V and J genes are TRBV6-4 and TRBJ1-1; 7 bases agree with TRBD1. The CDR3 spans 18 residues. Germline V gives CDR1 MRHNA, CDR2 SNTAGT. With 4 bases clipped from V and 1 base from J, the junction kept 15 bases outside the gene matches. The CDR3 loop reads CASSGPNRDRIRNTEAFF. In nucleotides, the CDR3 is TGTGCCAGCAGTGGCCCGAACCGGGACAGAATTCGGAACACTGAAGCTTTCTTT.

The chain carries TRBV11-1 and TRBJ2-3; 8 bases align to TRBD1. This CDR3 comprises 16 residues. V was clipped by 5 bases and J by 1 base; unmatched bases: 8. Germline CDR1 is SGHAT and CDR2 is FQDESV (reference sequence). The CDR3 region has the DNA TGTGCCAGCAGCCAAGTGACAGGGGCCCGCACAGATACGCAGTATTTT. Amino acids: CASSQVTGARTDTQYF.

The rearrangement joins TRBV7-9 to TRBJ1-2; a weak D match, TRBD1 (6 bases). The V end was cut by 2 bases, the J end by 2 bases, with 9 bases between. Per the germline V gene, CDR1 is SEHNR and CDR2 is FQNEAQ (reference sequence). The CDR3 totals 14 residues. The chain's CDR3 is CASSLTGQNYGYTF. The DNA of the CDR3 is TGTGCCAGCAGCTTAACAGGGCAGAACTATGGCTACACCTTC.

The V gene is TRBV10-1, the J gene TRBJ2-1; tentatively, D is TRBD1 (7 bases). Trimming shortened V by 6 bases and J by 8 bases, and 17 bases separated the two germline ends. Germline CDR1 WNHNN, CDR2 SYGVQD (reference sequence). The CDR3 is 14 residues long. This CDR3 reads CASRGQRAQDEQFF. DNA for the CDR3: TGCGCCAGCAGGGGACAGCGGGCACAGGATGAGCAGTTCTTC.

The chain has TRBV3-1 (or the pseudogene TRBV3-2) and TRBJ1-4; D perhaps matches TRBD1 (5 bases). The CDR3 sequence is 17 residues long. CDR1 LGHDT and CDR2 YNNKEL come from the germline V gene (reference sequence). The V end lost 1 base, the J end lost 8 bases, and 20 bases lay between the germline ends. For the CDR3, the DNA is TGTGCCAGCAGCCAAGGAGTCCCCCTACAAGGGGTGGAAAAACTGTTTTTT. Protein: CASSQGVPLQGVEKLFF.

The chain joins TRBV6-5 to TRBJ2-3, with D uncertain. Deletions cut 5 bases from V and 1 base from J, with 7 bases between. The CDR3 is 13 residues long. Germline V gene lookup returns CDR1 MNHEY and CDR2 SVGAGI. CDR3 in amino acids: CASSLFRTDTQYF. The CDR3 bases are TGTGCCAGCAGTCTATTTCGCACAGATACGCAGTATTTT.

This clone appeared once. This chain links TRBV19 with TRBJ1-4, with TRBD1 matching 8 bases. Germline CDR1 is LNHDA and CDR2 is SQIVND (reference sequence). J was trimmed by 5 bases and V by 6 bases; bases with no gene match: 8. The CDR3 has 15 residues. The CDR3 DNA follows: TGTGCCAGTAGCGATCGACAGGGGTCGAATGAAAAACTGTTTTTT. As protein: CASSDRQGSNEKLFF.

This sequence joins TRBV10-3 and TRBJ1-3; the D is unclear. The CDR3 is made up of 13 amino acids. V shed 9 bases and J shed 8 bases, with 17 bases lying between them. CDR1 is ENHRY, CDR2 SYGVKD, per germline. Here the CDR3 reads CAMRDQIADTIYF. The CDR3 DNA reads as TGTGCCATGCGTGACCAAATTGCGGACACCATATATTTT.

The CDR3 DNA sequence: TGTGCCAGCAGTGATGGGAGCTCCTATAATTCACCCCTCCACTTT. This encodes CASSDGSSYNSPLHF. The chain has TRBV2 and TRBJ1-6; no clear D gene. The V and J ends lost 3 bases and 0 bases respectively, with 6 bases between them. Germline V lookup: CDR1 SNHLY, CDR2 FYNNEI. This CDR3 spans 15 amino acids.

CDR3 sequence (DNA): TGTGCCAGCAGAGAGAGGGCTGAAGCTTTCTTT. It is translated as CASRERAEAFF. The chain recombines TRBV2 with TRBJ1-1, with D hard to call. The ends were cut back, 6 bases at V and 6 bases at J, with 8 bases in the middle. CDR1 and CDR2 (germline): SNHLY, FYNNEI. This CDR3 has 11 residues.

This chain's CDR3 is CASSPGVGLAGDTQYF. The CDR3, as DNA: TGCGCCAGCAGCCCGGGGGTAGGACTAGCGGGAGATACGCAGTATTTT. V usage is TRBV5-1 and J usage is TRBJ2-3; 11 bases match TRBD2. The J segment lost 5 bases and the V segment lost 4 bases, leaving 9 bases of the junction unmatched. From germline, CDR1 is SGHRS and CDR2 YFSETQ. The CDR3 runs to 16 residues.

The chain combines TRBV7-3 with TRBJ1-1, with TRBD1 identical over 7 bases. The V gene end was trimmed by 5 bases and the J gene end by 2 bases; junction bases not matched to a gene: 11. Germline V gene sequence: CDR1 SGHTA, CDR2 FQGTGA. This CDR3 region has 16 residues. This CDR3 is CASSPDGTARNTEAFF. In nucleotides, the CDR3 is TGTGCCAGCAGCCCCGACGGGACAGCCCGTAACACTGAAGCTTTCTTT.

In regard to this clone: A much larger clone lies one base from this, so it may be a read error. The rearrangement joins TRBV19 to TRBJ1-1; 8 nucleotides align to TRBD1. Germline V gives CDR1 LNHDA, CDR2 SQIVND (reference sequence). The CDR3 runs to 15 residues. CDR3 region: CVSLGSGGVNTEAFF. In DNA form, the CDR3 reads TGTGTCAGTCTGGGATCAGGGGGCGTGAACACTGAAGCTTTCTTT. Filled out from reference TRBV19 and TRBJ1-1, the complete variable domain reads DGGITQSPKYLFRKEGQNVTLSCEQNLNHDAMYWYRQDPGQGLRLIYYSQIVNDFQKGDIAEGYSVSREKKESFPLTVTSAQKNPTAFYLCVSLGSGGVNTEAFFGQGTRLTVV.

The V gene is TRBV4-2, the J gene TRBJ1-3; 8 nucleotides agree with TRBD1. From germline, CDR1 is LGHNA and CDR2 YNFKEQ. The CDR3 runs 17 residues. The V gene end was trimmed by 3 bases and the J gene end by 3 bases; junction bases not matched to a gene: 10. The CDR3 here is CASSQPTGVGGGNTIYF. Here the CDR3 DNA reads TGTGCCAGCAGCCAGCCGACAGGGGTGGGTGGTGGAAACACCATATATTTT.

The chain carries TRBV19 and TRBJ1-1, with 10 bases aligning to TRBD1. This CDR3 spans 15 amino acids. After removal of 5 bases from V and 1 base from J, the junction contained 4 bases not matched to a gene. Germline V gives CDR1 LNHDA, CDR2 SQIVND (reference sequence). Written as DNA, the CDR3 is TGTGCCAGTAGTTCAGACAGGGGGCGGAACACTGAAGCTTTCTTT. It encodes CASSSDRGRNTEAFF.

The chain links TRBV3-1 (or the pseudogene TRBV3-2) to TRBJ2-3; 9 positions match TRBD2. After removal of 1 base from V and 2 bases from J, the junction contained 10 bases not matched to a gene. This CDR3 comprises 18 residues. CDR1 is LGHDT and CDR2 is YNNKEL in the germline V gene (reference sequence). The CDR3, as DNA: TGTGCCAGCAGCCAAGGTAACCTAGCGGGATTTTCCACAGATACGCAGTATTTT. This translates into CASSQGNLAGFSTDTQYF.

This chain joins TRBV6-1 and TRBJ1-5; TRBD1 aligns across 8 bases. Germline CDR1 reads MNHNS; CDR2 reads SASEGT. The CDR3 is 14 residues long. V shed 3 bases, J shed 6 bases, and the junction held 4 bases outside the gene matches. The CDR3 DNA sequence: TGTGCCAGCAGTGAGGACAGGGTCCTTCAGCCCCAGCATTTT. Protein product: CASSEDRVLQPQHF.

This chain uses TRBV9 with TRBJ1-2, with 8 bases identical to TRBD1. The CDR3 has 14 amino acids. Germline lookup yields CDR1 SGDLS and CDR2 YYNGEE. V shed 0 bases, J shed 7 bases, and the junction held 5 bases outside the gene matches. The CDR3 region has the DNA TGTGCCAGCAGCGTAGAGCCAGGGGGCTCTGGCTACACCTTC. Translated: CASSVEPGGSGYTF.

This chain uses TRBV5-1 with TRBJ1-6; maybe TRBD1 (6 bases). The CDR3 consists of 14 residues. Trimming took off 3 bases at V and 10 bases at J, with 14 bases between the two ends. Germline loops: CDR1 SGHRS, CDR2 YFSETQ. The CDR3 loop is CASSSDSSKSPLHF. As DNA, the CDR3 is TGCGCCAGCAGCTCGGACAGCTCAAAATCACCCCTCCACTTT.

The chain couples TRBV7-3 to TRBJ2-7; 7 nucleotides align to TRBD1. With 4 bases clipped from V and 3 bases from J, the junction kept 9 bases outside the gene matches. Looked up from germline, CDR1 is SGHTA and CDR2 is FQGTGA. The CDR3 spans 15 residues. CDR3 nucleotide sequence: TGTGCCAGCAGCTCCCGGACAGGCAGTAGCTACGAGCAGTACTTC. Protein sequence: CASSSRTGSSYEQYF.

CDR3 DNA sequence: TGTGCCAGTAGCCCGCAAAGGACTAGCGGGGGATATTACAATGAGCAGTTCTTC. Its protein product is CASSPQRTSGGYYNEQFF. V usage is TRBV19 and J usage is TRBJ2-1; 13 nucleotides line up with TRBD2. The junction had 12 bases not matched to a gene; V was cut back by 6 bases and J by 4 bases. The CDR3 is 18 amino acids. Germline CDR1 LNHDA, CDR2 SQIVND (reference sequence).

The chain uses TRBV6-5 and TRBJ1-3; D uncertain. The germline V gene encodes CDR1 MNHEY and CDR2 SVGAGI. The CDR3 extends over 13 amino acids. The ends were cut back, 7 bases at V and 10 bases at J, with 17 bases in the middle. CDR3 nucleotides: TGTGCCAGCACCGAGGGCTCGAGAGGGACCATATATTTT. This sequence encodes CASTEGSRGTIYF.

V and J are TRBV5-1 and TRBJ1-2; unclear D gene. Between the trimmed V and J ends, which lost 0 bases and 4 bases, there was a span of 10 bases. The CDR3 sequence is 14 residues long. Germline CDR1 is SGHRS and CDR2 is YFSETQ. The CDR3: CASSLERASYGYTF. The CDR3 DNA is TGCGCCAGCAGCTTGGAGAGGGCGAGCTATGGCTACACCTTC.

V usage is TRBV7-9 and J usage is TRBJ2-7, with 9 bases identical to TRBD1. The germline CDR1 and CDR2 sequences are SEHNR and FQNEAQ (reference sequence). The V and J ends lost 5 bases and 3 bases, in that order; junction bases with no gene match: 5. The CDR3 length is 14 residues. CDR3 sequence: CASSRDREFYEQYF. The CDR3 coding sequence is TGTGCCAGCAGCAGGGACAGGGAATTCTACGAGCAGTACTTC.